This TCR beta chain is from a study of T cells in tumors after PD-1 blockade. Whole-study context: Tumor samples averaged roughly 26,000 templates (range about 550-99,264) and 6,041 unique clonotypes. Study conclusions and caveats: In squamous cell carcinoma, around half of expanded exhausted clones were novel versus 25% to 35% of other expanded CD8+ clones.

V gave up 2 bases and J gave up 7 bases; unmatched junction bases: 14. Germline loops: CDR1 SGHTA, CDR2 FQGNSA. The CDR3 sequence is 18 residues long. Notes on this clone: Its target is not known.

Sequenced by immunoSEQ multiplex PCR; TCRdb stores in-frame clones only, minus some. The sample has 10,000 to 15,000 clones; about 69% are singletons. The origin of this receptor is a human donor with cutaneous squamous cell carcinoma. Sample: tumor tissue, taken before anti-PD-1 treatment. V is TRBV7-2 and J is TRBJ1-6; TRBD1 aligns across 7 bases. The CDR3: CASSLRQLSRGDNSPLHF. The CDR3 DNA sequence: TGTGCCAGCAGCTTACGACAGCTTAGCAGGGGGGACAATTCACCCCTCCACTTT.